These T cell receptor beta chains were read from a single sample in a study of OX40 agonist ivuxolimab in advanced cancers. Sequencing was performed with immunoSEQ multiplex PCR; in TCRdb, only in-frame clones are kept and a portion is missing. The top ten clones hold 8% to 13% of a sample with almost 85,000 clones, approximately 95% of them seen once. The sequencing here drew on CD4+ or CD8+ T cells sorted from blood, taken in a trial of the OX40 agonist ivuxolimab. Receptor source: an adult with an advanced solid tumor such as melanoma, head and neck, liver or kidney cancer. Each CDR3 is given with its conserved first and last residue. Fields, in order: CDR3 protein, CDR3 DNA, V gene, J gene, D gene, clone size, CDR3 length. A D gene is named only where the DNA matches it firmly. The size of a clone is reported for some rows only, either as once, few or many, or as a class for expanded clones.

cdr3_aa: CSADGGYGYTF
cdr3_nt: TGCAGTGCTGACGGGGGTTATGGCTACACCTTC
v_call: TRBV20-1
j_call: TRBJ1-2
d_call: -
clone_size: -
cdr3_length: 11

cdr3_aa: CASSQGMNTEAFF
cdr3_nt: TGTGCCAGCAGCCAGGGTATGAACACTGAAGCTTTCTTT
v_call: TRBV14
j_call: TRBJ1-1
d_call: -
clone_size: -
cdr3_length: 13

cdr3_aa: CASSGPQGRVNQPQHF
cdr3_nt: TGTGCCAGCAGTGGACCCCAGGGTAGGGTAAATCAGCCCCAGCATTTT
v_call: TRBV6-1
j_call: TRBJ1-5
d_call: -
clone_size: -
cdr3_length: 16

cdr3_aa: CASSPGHPYGYTF
cdr3_nt: TGTGCCAGCAGCCCAGGACATCCCTATGGCTACACCTTC
v_call: TRBV7-9
j_call: TRBJ1-2
d_call: -
clone_size: -
cdr3_length: 13

cdr3_aa: CATTSTGGAEAFF
cdr3_nt: TGTGCCACGACTTCGACAGGGGGGGCTGAAGCTTTCTTT
v_call: TRBV15
j_call: TRBJ1-1
d_call: TRBD1
clone_size: -
cdr3_length: 13

cdr3_aa: CAWAFGQSSGNTIYF
cdr3_nt: TGTGCCTGGGCCTTCGGACAGAGCTCTGGAAACACCATATATTTT
v_call: TRBV30
j_call: TRBJ1-3
d_call: -
clone_size: -
cdr3_length: 15

cdr3_aa: CASSDRVNGYTF
cdr3_nt: TGTGCCAGCAGTGACAGGGTGAATGGCTACACCTTC
v_call: TRBV25-1
j_call: TRBJ1-2
d_call: -
clone_size: -
cdr3_length: 12

cdr3_aa: CASSKVAGGDEQYF
cdr3_nt: TGTGCCAGCAGCAAAGTGGCGGGAGGGGACGAGCAGTACTTC
v_call: TRBV21-1
j_call: TRBJ2-7
d_call: -
clone_size: -
cdr3_length: 14

cdr3_aa: CASSVRSGTGGLYGYTF
cdr3_nt: TGTGCCAGCAGTGTTCGATCCGGGACAGGGGGCCTCTATGGCTACACCTTC
v_call: TRBV27
j_call: TRBJ1-2
d_call: TRBD1
clone_size: -
cdr3_length: 17

cdr3_aa: CASSHGRGLRDEQFF
cdr3_nt: TGTGCCAGCAGCCACGGGAGGGGATTGAGGGATGAGCAGTTCTTC
v_call: TRBV11-2
j_call: TRBJ2-1
d_call: TRBD2
clone_size: -
cdr3_length: 15

cdr3_aa: CASSFGQGESYEQYF
cdr3_nt: TGTGCCAGCAGCTTCGGACAGGGGGAATCCTACGAGCAGTACTTC
v_call: TRBV7-8
j_call: TRBJ2-7
d_call: TRBD1
clone_size: -
cdr3_length: 15

cdr3_aa: CASSLGQSADTQYF
cdr3_nt: TGTGCCAGCAGCTTGGGTCAGTCGGCAGATACGCAGTATTTT
v_call: TRBV5-6
j_call: TRBJ2-3
d_call: -
clone_size: -
cdr3_length: 14

cdr3_aa: CASSKAGQGSGCTF
cdr3_nt: TGTGCCAGCAGCAAAGCTGGACAGGGGAGTGGCTGCACCTTC
v_call: TRBV27
j_call: TRBJ1-2
d_call: TRBD1
clone_size: -
cdr3_length: 14

cdr3_aa: CASSLGPRYGYTF
cdr3_nt: TGTGCCAGCAGTCTCGGACCAAGGTATGGCTACACCTTC
v_call: TRBV27
j_call: TRBJ1-2
d_call: -
clone_size: -
cdr3_length: 13

cdr3_aa: CASSLSGRTYEQYF
cdr3_nt: TGTGCCAGCAGTTTGTCAGGGCGGACCTACGAGCAGTACTTC
v_call: TRBV28
j_call: TRBJ2-7
d_call: -
clone_size: -
cdr3_length: 14

cdr3_aa: CASGDSLSYEQYF
cdr3_nt: TGTGCCAGCGGGGATTCTCTTTCCTACGAGCAGTACTTC
v_call: TRBV6-1
j_call: TRBJ2-7
d_call: -
clone_size: -
cdr3_length: 13

cdr3_aa: CASSAGGPSETQYF
cdr3_nt: TGTGCCAGCAGTGCGGGAGGGCCCTCCGAGACCCAGTACTTC
v_call: TRBV7-9
j_call: TRBJ2-5
d_call: TRBD2
clone_size: -
cdr3_length: 14

cdr3_aa: CASSQPRGRCEQYF
cdr3_nt: TGCGCCAGCAGTCAACCGAGGGGACGGTGCGAGCAGTACTTC
v_call: TRBV23-1
j_call: TRBJ2-7
d_call: -
clone_size: -
cdr3_length: 14

cdr3_aa: CASSPGTVIWGQYF
cdr3_nt: TGTGCCAGCAGTCCGGGGACCGTCATCTGGGGGCAGTACTTC
v_call: TRBV27
j_call: TRBJ2-7
d_call: -
clone_size: -
cdr3_length: 14

cdr3_aa: CASSSYYEQYF
cdr3_nt: TGTGCCAGCAGTTCTTACTACGAGCAGTACTTC
v_call: TRBV27
j_call: TRBJ2-7
d_call: -
clone_size: -
cdr3_length: 11

cdr3_aa: CASSQTGGAGSEQYF
cdr3_nt: TGTGCCAGCAGTCAGACAGGGGGCGCGGGGTCGGAGCAGTACTTC
v_call: TRBV2
j_call: TRBJ2-7
d_call: TRBD1
clone_size: -
cdr3_length: 15

cdr3_aa: CASSYVPDQETQYF
cdr3_nt: TGTGCCAGCAGTTACGTGCCAGACCAAGAGACCCAGTACTTC
v_call: TRBV6-5
j_call: TRBJ2-5
d_call: -
clone_size: few
cdr3_length: 14

cdr3_aa: CAISDLEGLAGDEQFF
cdr3_nt: TGTGCCATCAGTGATCTCGAGGGGCTAGCGGGGGATGAGCAGTTCTTC
v_call: TRBV10-3
j_call: TRBJ2-1
d_call: TRBD2
clone_size: -
cdr3_length: 16

cdr3_aa: CASSIRLAGGPEQYF
cdr3_nt: TGTGCCAGCAGCATCCGACTAGCGGGAGGTCCCGAGCAGTACTTC
v_call: TRBV12-1
j_call: TRBJ2-7
d_call: -
clone_size: -
cdr3_length: 15

cdr3_aa: CAWSGTGVTYNEQFF
cdr3_nt: TGTGCCTGGAGTGGGACAGGGGTTACCTACAATGAGCAGTTCTTC
v_call: TRBV30
j_call: TRBJ2-1
d_call: TRBD1
clone_size: -
cdr3_length: 15

cdr3_aa: CASSQDPIRQAANYGYTF
cdr3_nt: TGCGCCAGCAGCCAAGACCCCATTCGACAGGCAGCTAACTATGGCTACACCTTC
v_call: TRBV4-1
j_call: TRBJ1-2
d_call: -
clone_size: -
cdr3_length: 18

cdr3_aa: CSVESYSYEQYF
cdr3_nt: TGCAGCGTTGAATCCTACTCCTACGAGCAGTACTTC
v_call: TRBV29-1
j_call: TRBJ2-7
d_call: -
clone_size: -
cdr3_length: 12